The rows below give T cell receptor beta chains drawn from one sample of a study of shared clonotypes between healthy human individuals. The data were produced by immunoSEQ multiplex PCR, yet TCRdb's version contains in-frame clones alone and is incomplete. Counted here are about 2 million clones, less than 95% occurring once; the ten biggest clones make up roughly 1%. The source material was naive CD8+ T cells sorted from blood. Receptors were obtained from a man aged 18 to 30 in good health. Each CDR3 is given with its conserved first and last residue. A D gene is named only where the DNA matches it firmly. The size field is filled for only some rows; it gives once, few, many or a size class.

CDR3 protein: CASSPDINEKLFF
CDR3 DNA: TGTGCCAGCTCACCAGACATTAATGAAAAACTGTTTTTT
J gene: TRBJ1-4
clone size: NA
V gene: TRBV18
D gene: NA

CDR3 protein: CASSIRAYGYTF
CDR3 DNA: TGTGCCAGTAGTATAAGGGCCTATGGCTACACCTTC
J gene: TRBJ1-2
clone size: few
V gene: TRBV19
D gene: NA

CDR3 protein: CASRDNSYEQYF
CDR3 DNA: TGTGCCAGCCGGGACAACTCCTACGAGCAGTACTTC
J gene: TRBJ2-7
clone size: NA
V gene: TRBV19
D gene: NA

CDR3 protein: CASSLAEGGGEKLFF
CDR3 DNA: TGTGCCAGCAGTTTAGCCGAAGGGGGTGGTGAAAAACTGTTTTTT
J gene: TRBJ1-4
clone size: NA
V gene: TRBV28
D gene: NA

CDR3 protein: CASSQDYGNTEAFF
CDR3 DNA: TGCGCCAGCAGCCAAGATTACGGCAACACTGAAGCTTTCTTT
J gene: TRBJ1-1
clone size: NA
V gene: TRBV4-3
D gene: NA

CDR3 protein: CASSKGGNYGYTF
CDR3 DNA: TGCGCCAGCAGTAAAGGGGGGAACTATGGCTACACCTTC
J gene: TRBJ1-2
clone size: NA
V gene: TRBV5-1
D gene: NA

CDR3 protein: CASSQDANRGEQYF
CDR3 DNA: TGCGCCAGCAGCCAAGATGCAAACCGAGGGGAGCAGTACTTC
J gene: TRBJ2-7
clone size: NA
V gene: TRBV4-3
D gene: NA

CDR3 protein: CAWSVVGEQYF
CDR3 DNA: TGTGCCTGGAGTGTAGTGGGGGAGCAGTACTTC
J gene: TRBJ2-7
clone size: once
V gene: TRBV30
D gene: NA

CDR3 protein: CATPWADTQYF
CDR3 DNA: TGTGCCACCCCGTGGGCAGATACGCAGTATTTT
J gene: TRBJ2-3
clone size: NA
V gene: TRBV7-9
D gene: NA

CDR3 protein: CASSWDRGSEQYF
CDR3 DNA: TGTGCCAGCAGCTGGGACAGGGGATCCGAGCAGTACTTC
J gene: TRBJ2-7
clone size: NA
V gene: TRBV27
D gene: TRBD1

CDR3 protein: CASSLPPGQGAVGEKLFF
CDR3 DNA: TGTGCCAGCAGCTTGCCCCCGGGACAGGGGGCAGTGGGGGAAAAACTGTTTTTT
J gene: TRBJ1-4
clone size: NA
V gene: TRBV5-5
D gene: TRBD1

CDR3 protein: CASSQGANPYEQYF
CDR3 DNA: TGCGCCAGCAGCCAAGGGGCTAACCCTTACGAGCAGTACTTC
J gene: TRBJ2-7
clone size: NA
V gene: TRBV4-3
D gene: NA

CDR3 protein: CASSLISNQPQHF
CDR3 DNA: TGTGCCAGCAGTTTAATTAGCAATCAGCCCCAGCATTTT
J gene: TRBJ1-5
clone size: NA
V gene: TRBV28
D gene: NA

CDR3 protein: CASRRASGAYEQYF
CDR3 DNA: TGTGCCAGCAGAAGGGCTAGCGGGGCCTACGAGCAGTACTTC
J gene: TRBJ2-7
clone size: NA
V gene: TRBV6-5
D gene: TRBD2

CDR3 protein: CASSFRGSYEQYF
CDR3 DNA: TGTGCCAGCAGCTTCCGGGGGTCCTACGAGCAGTACTTC
J gene: TRBJ2-7
clone size: NA
V gene: TRBV5-5
D gene: NA

CDR3 protein: CAWSVEGTDGYTF
CDR3 DNA: TGTGCCTGGAGTGTAGAAGGGACAGATGGCTACACCTTC
J gene: TRBJ1-2
clone size: NA
V gene: TRBV30
D gene: TRBD1

CDR3 protein: CASSLGLNYYEQYF
CDR3 DNA: TGCGCCAGCAGCTTGGGACTGAACTACTACGAGCAGTACTTC
J gene: TRBJ2-7
clone size: once
V gene: TRBV5-1
D gene: NA

CDR3 protein: CAIGGTLDTGELFF
CDR3 DNA: TGTGCCATCGGAGGGACGCTGGACACCGGGGAGCTGTTTTTT
J gene: TRBJ2-2
clone size: NA
V gene: TRBV10-3
D gene: NA

CDR3 protein: CASSQFEGAPSYEQYF
CDR3 DNA: TGTGCCAGCAGCCAATTCGAGGGGGCTCCTTCCTACGAGCAGTACTTC
J gene: TRBJ2-7
clone size: NA
V gene: TRBV7-9
D gene: TRBD1

CDR3 protein: CASSPDRGDSGNTIYF
CDR3 DNA: TGTGCCAGTTCACCTGACAGAGGAGACTCTGGAAACACCATATATTTT
J gene: TRBJ1-3
clone size: NA
V gene: TRBV27
D gene: NA

CDR3 protein: CASSLARGSLHF
CDR3 DNA: TGTGCCAGCAGCTTAGCCCGGGGATCCCTCCACTTT
J gene: TRBJ1-6
clone size: NA
V gene: TRBV11-2
D gene: NA

CDR3 protein: CSAGSNQPQHF
CDR3 DNA: TGCAGTGCGGGGAGCAATCAGCCCCAGCATTTT
J gene: TRBJ1-5
clone size: NA
V gene: TRBV20-1
D gene: NA

CDR3 protein: CASSLTAAKTYEQYF
CDR3 DNA: TGTGCCAGCAGTTTAACGGCAGCAAAAACCTACGAGCAGTACTTC
J gene: TRBJ2-7
clone size: NA
V gene: TRBV27
D gene: NA

CDR3 protein: CASSLVTTDTQYF
CDR3 DNA: TGTGCCAGCAGCTTAGTGACGACAGATACGCAGTATTTT
J gene: TRBJ2-3
clone size: NA
V gene: TRBV7-2
D gene: NA

CDR3 protein: CASSSLHGGRALNEQFF
CDR3 DNA: TGTGCCAGCAGCTCCCTCCACGGCGGGAGGGCTTTAAATGAGCAGTTCTTC
J gene: TRBJ2-1
clone size: NA
V gene: TRBV11-2
D gene: TRBD2

CDR3 protein: CASSSRDNSYEQYF
CDR3 DNA: TGTGCCAGTAGTAGCCGGGACAACTCCTACGAGCAGTACTTC
J gene: TRBJ2-7
clone size: NA
V gene: TRBV19
D gene: NA

CDR3 protein: CASSGGLAGDEQYF
CDR3 DNA: TGTGCCAGCAGCGGGGGACTAGCGGGAGACGAGCAGTACTTC
J gene: TRBJ2-7
clone size: NA
V gene: TRBV9
D gene: TRBD2

CDR3 protein: CASSSDRGWTEAFF
CDR3 DNA: TGTGCCAGCAGCTCTGACAGGGGTTGGACTGAAGCTTTCTTT
J gene: TRBJ1-1
clone size: NA
V gene: TRBV7-9
D gene: TRBD1

CDR3 protein: CASSGTSGYEQYF
CDR3 DNA: TGTGCCAGCAGCGGGACTAGCGGCTACGAGCAGTACTTC
J gene: TRBJ2-7
clone size: NA
V gene: TRBV28
D gene: TRBD2

CDR3 protein: CASTMTGGKETQYF
CDR3 DNA: TGCGCCAGCACTATGACAGGGGGAAAGGAGACCCAGTACTTC
J gene: TRBJ2-5
clone size: NA
V gene: TRBV5-1
D gene: TRBD1

CDR3 protein: CSVVPGTGELFF
CDR3 DNA: TGCAGCGTTGTCCCCGGGACCGGGGAGCTGTTTTTT
J gene: TRBJ2-2
clone size: NA
V gene: TRBV29-1
D gene: NA

CDR3 protein: CASSLVIGSALHF
CDR3 DNA: TGTGCCAGCAGCTTAGTAATTGGAAGCGCCCTCCACTTT
J gene: TRBJ1-6
clone size: NA
V gene: TRBV7-3
D gene: NA

CDR3 protein: CASSPPTGVNTEAFF
CDR3 DNA: TGCGCCAGCAGCCCCCCGACAGGGGTGAACACTGAAGCTTTCTTT
J gene: TRBJ1-1
clone size: NA
V gene: TRBV4-1
D gene: TRBD1

CDR3 protein: CASKQGYNEQFF
CDR3 DNA: TGTGCCAGCAAACAGGGTTACAATGAGCAGTTCTTC
J gene: TRBJ2-1
clone size: NA
V gene: TRBV25-1
D gene: NA

CDR3 protein: CASSEQGTAGYEQYF
CDR3 DNA: TGTGCCAGCAGCGAGCAGGGGACTGCGGGATACGAGCAGTACTTC
J gene: TRBJ2-7
clone size: NA
V gene: TRBV9
D gene: NA

CDR3 protein: CASSLDGDLAGVPSNEQYF
CDR3 DNA: TGTGCCAGCAGCTTAGATGGGGACCTAGCGGGAGTACCGTCCAACGAGCAGTACTTC
J gene: TRBJ2-7
clone size: NA
V gene: TRBV7-9
D gene: TRBD2

CDR3 protein: CASSQVVLEDSGYGYTF
CDR3 DNA: TGCGCCAGCAGCCAAGTAGTTTTGGAGGATTCAGGCTATGGCTACACCTTC
J gene: TRBJ1-2
clone size: NA
V gene: TRBV4-1
D gene: NA

CDR3 protein: CASSVSGGTNEKLFF
CDR3 DNA: TGTGCCAGCAGCGTTTCAGGGGGCACTAATGAAAAACTGTTTTTT
J gene: TRBJ1-4
clone size: NA
V gene: TRBV9
D gene: TRBD1

CDR3 protein: CASSIVGGDEQYF
CDR3 DNA: TGTGCCAGTAGTATAGTAGGCGGGGACGAGCAGTACTTC
J gene: TRBJ2-7
clone size: NA
V gene: TRBV19
D gene: NA

CDR3 protein: CASSLALINEQFF
CDR3 DNA: TGTGCCAGCAGCTTAGCTCTGATCAATGAGCAGTTCTTC
J gene: TRBJ2-1
clone size: NA
V gene: TRBV7-9
D gene: NA

CDR3 protein: CASSVRLAGEDEQYF
CDR3 DNA: TGCGCCAGCAGTGTCCGACTAGCGGGAGAGGACGAGCAGTACTTC
J gene: TRBJ2-7
clone size: NA
V gene: TRBV10-2
D gene: TRBD2

CDR3 protein: CASSPTGVPYGYTF
CDR3 DNA: TGTGCCAGCAGTCCGACAGGGGTCCCCTATGGCTACACCTTC
J gene: TRBJ1-2
clone size: NA
V gene: TRBV6-5
D gene: TRBD1

CDR3 protein: CASRETATNFYGYTF
CDR3 DNA: TGTGCCAGCAGAGAGACAGCTACAAACTTCTATGGCTACACCTTC
J gene: TRBJ1-2
clone size: NA
V gene: TRBV2
D gene: NA

CDR3 protein: CASSAGIPYEQYF
CDR3 DNA: TGCGCCAGCAGTGCAGGGATCCCCTACGAGCAGTACTTC
J gene: TRBJ2-7
clone size: NA
V gene: TRBV10-1
D gene: NA

CDR3 protein: CASEGAGESEQFF
CDR3 DNA: TGTGCCTCCGAGGGGGCAGGGGAGAGTGAGCAGTTCTTC
J gene: TRBJ2-1
clone size: few
V gene: TRBV2
D gene: TRBD1

CDR3 protein: CASSQDGANEKLFF
CDR3 DNA: TGCGCCAGCAGCCAAGATGGAGCTAATGAAAAACTGTTTTTT
J gene: TRBJ1-4
clone size: NA
V gene: TRBV4-3
D gene: NA

CDR3 protein: CAIRPSGSDEQFF
CDR3 DNA: TGTGCCATCAGGCCTAGCGGGAGTGATGAGCAGTTCTTC
J gene: TRBJ2-1
clone size: NA
V gene: TRBV10-3
D gene: TRBD2

CDR3 protein: CASSESPEITEAFF
CDR3 DNA: TGTGCCAGCAGTGAGTCCCCAGAGATCACTGAAGCTTTCTTT
J gene: TRBJ1-1
clone size: NA
V gene: TRBV2
D gene: NA

CDR3 protein: CASSPRRGDTIYF
CDR3 DNA: TGTGCCAGCAGCCCCAGGAGAGGAGACACCATATATTTT
J gene: TRBJ1-3
clone size: NA
V gene: TRBV11-2
D gene: NA